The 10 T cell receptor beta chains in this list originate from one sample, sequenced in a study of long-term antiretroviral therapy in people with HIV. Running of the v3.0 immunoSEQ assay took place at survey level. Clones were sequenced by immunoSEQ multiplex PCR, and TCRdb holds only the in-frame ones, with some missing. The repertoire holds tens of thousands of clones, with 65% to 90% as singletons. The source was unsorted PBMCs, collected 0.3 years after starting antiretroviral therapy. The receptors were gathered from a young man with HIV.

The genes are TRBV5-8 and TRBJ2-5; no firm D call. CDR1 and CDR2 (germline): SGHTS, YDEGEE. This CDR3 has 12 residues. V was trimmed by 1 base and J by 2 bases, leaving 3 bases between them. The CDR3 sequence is CASSLKQETQYF. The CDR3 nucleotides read TGTGCCAGCAGCTTGAAGCAAGAGACCCAGTACTTC.

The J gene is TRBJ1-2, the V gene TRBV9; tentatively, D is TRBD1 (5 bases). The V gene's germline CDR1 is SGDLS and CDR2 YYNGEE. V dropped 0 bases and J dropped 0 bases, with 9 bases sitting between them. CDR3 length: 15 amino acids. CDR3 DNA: TGTGCCAGCAGCGTAGACAGGTCGACTAACTATGGCTACACCTTC. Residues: CASSVDRSTNYGYTF.

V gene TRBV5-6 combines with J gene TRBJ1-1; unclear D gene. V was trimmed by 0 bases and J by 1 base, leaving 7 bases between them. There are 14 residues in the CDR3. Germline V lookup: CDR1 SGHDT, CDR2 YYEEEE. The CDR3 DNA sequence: TGTGCCAGCAGCTTGGGCGGACGGAACACTGAAGCTTTCTTT. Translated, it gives CASSLGGRNTEAFF.

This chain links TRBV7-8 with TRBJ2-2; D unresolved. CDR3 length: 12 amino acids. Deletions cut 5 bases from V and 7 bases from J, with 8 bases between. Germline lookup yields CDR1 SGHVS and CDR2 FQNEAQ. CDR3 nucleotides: TGTGCCAGCAGCCCCCAAGTCGGGGAGCTGTTTTTT. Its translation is CASSPQVGELFF.

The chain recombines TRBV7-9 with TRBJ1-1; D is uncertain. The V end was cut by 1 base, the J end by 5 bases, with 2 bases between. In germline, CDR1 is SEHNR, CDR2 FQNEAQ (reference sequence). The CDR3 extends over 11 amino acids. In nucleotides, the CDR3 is TGTGCCAGCAGCTTAGGGACTGAAGCTTTCTTT. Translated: CASSLGTEAFF.

The CDR3, as DNA: TGTGCCAGTAGTATAGGGGCAGCTGAAGCTTTCTTT. As protein: CASSIGAAEAFF. The chain combines TRBV19 with TRBJ1-1; no clear D gene. CDR1 LNHDA and CDR2 SQIVND come from the germline V gene (reference sequence). This CDR3 region has 12 residues. V gave up 1 base and J gave up 6 bases, with 6 bases separating them. Drawing the rest from reference TRBV19 and TRBJ1-1, the complete variable domain is DGGITQSPKYLFRKEGQNVTLSCEQNLNHDAMYWYRQDPGQGLRLIYYSQIVNDFQKGDIAEGYSVSREKKESFPLTVTSAQKNPTAFYLCASSIGAAEAFFGQGTRLTVV.

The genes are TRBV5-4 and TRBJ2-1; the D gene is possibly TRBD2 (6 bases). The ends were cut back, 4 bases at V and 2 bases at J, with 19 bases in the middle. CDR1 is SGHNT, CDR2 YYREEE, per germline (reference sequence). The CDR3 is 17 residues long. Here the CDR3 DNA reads TGTGCCAGCAGCGTCCCTGATGAGAGCGGGCCCTACAATGAGCAGTTCTTC. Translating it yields CASSVPDESGPYNEQFF.

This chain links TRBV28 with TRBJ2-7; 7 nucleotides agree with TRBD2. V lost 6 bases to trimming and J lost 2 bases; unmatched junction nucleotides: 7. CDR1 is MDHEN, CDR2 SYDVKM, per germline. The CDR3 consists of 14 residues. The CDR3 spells CASSTGLGPYEQYF. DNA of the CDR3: TGTGCCAGCAGCACAGGACTAGGCCCCTACGAGCAGTACTTC.

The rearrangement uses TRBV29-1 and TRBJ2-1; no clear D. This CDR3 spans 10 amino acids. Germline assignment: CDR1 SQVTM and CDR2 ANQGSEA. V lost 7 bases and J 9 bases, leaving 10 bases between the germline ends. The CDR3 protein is CSAGLSEQFF. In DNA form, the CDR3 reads TGCAGCGCCGGCCTCAGTGAGCAGTTCTTC.

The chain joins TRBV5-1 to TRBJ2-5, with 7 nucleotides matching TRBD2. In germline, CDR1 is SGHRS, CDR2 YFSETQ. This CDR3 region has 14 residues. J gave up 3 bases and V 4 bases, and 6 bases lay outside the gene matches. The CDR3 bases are TGCGCCAGCAGCGCCGGGACTAATAAAGAGACCCAGTACTTC. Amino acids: CASSAGTNKETQYF.